The rows below give T cell receptor beta chains drawn from one sample of a study of regulatory T cells in long-lasting Graves disease. In TCRdb, the multiplex PCR reads were re-called with MiXCR into one record per CDR3 protein. The sample lists some 370,000 distinct CDR3 sequences, around 21% occurring once. Sequencing used peripheral blood mononuclear cells (PBMCs), obtained when the disease was refractory, from a patient treated with antithyroid drugs. The receptors stem from a female donor with Graves disease. The CDR3 runs from the conserved cysteine through the conserved F or W. The D gene is left open where the match is weak. Expanded clones get a size class; other rows say once, few or many, or leave the size out.

- TRBJ2-7 TRBV6-1 - TGTGCCAGCAGTCGCGGGACAGCACTCTACGAGCAGTACTTC CASSRGTALYEQYF
TRBD2 TRBJ2-2 TRBV4-1 - TGCGCCAGCGGGCGACTAGCGGGGGACACCGGGGAGCTGTTTTTT CASGRLAGDTGELFF
- TRBJ1-4 TRBV12-3/TRBV12-4 - TGTGCCAGCAGTTTTTTAGGGTGGCAAGAAAACCCTGAGGCAACTAATGAAAAACTGTTTTTT CASSFLGWQENPEATNEKLFF
TRBD2 TRBJ2-3 TRBV2 - TGTGCCGGCCAGCGGGATAGGGCAGATACGCAGTATTTT CAGQRDRADTQYF
TRBD2 TRBJ2-7 TRBV6-2/TRBV6-3 few TGTGCCAGCAATTTTGTAGGACTAGCGGACAAAAGCTCCTACGAGCAGTACTTC CASNFVGLADKSSYEQYF
- TRBJ1-1 TRBV11-2 - TGTGCCAGCAGCTTAGAGGCAGGGGCAGGCACTGAAGCTTTCTTT CASSLEAGAGTEAFF
TRBD1 TRBJ1-3 TRBV6-1 few TGTGCCGGGGGACAGGGAGCTAATGGAAACACCATATATTTT CAGGQGANGNTIYF
- TRBJ1-4 TRBV7-2 many TGTGCCAGCAGCCGAACTAATGAAAAACTGTTTTTT CASSRTNEKLFF
TRBD1 TRBJ2-7 TRBV28 many TGTGCCAGCATGGAGGTGGGGACAGTTCCCCTAGGCCACGAGCAGTACTTC CASMEVGTVPLGHEQYF
TRBD1 TRBJ2-2 TRBV12-3/TRBV12-4 few TGTGCCAGCAGCTGGACAGGTACCACCGGGGAGCTGTTTTTT CASSWTGTTGELFF
- TRBJ2-1 TRBV20-1 once TGCAGTGCTAGAAATAAACGGAGGGTAGGGGACAATGAGCAGTTCTTC CSARNKRRVGDNEQFF
- TRBJ1-1 TRBV5-1 few TGCGCCAGCAGAGGGGACGGTGGGGGCACTGAAGCTTTCTTT CASRGDGGGTEAFF
TRBD1 TRBJ2-5 TRBV29-1 - TGCAGCGTTGAAGACCCCCCGGGACAGCCCCAAGAGACCCAGTACTTC CSVEDPPGQPQETQYF
TRBD1 TRBJ1-1 TRBV29-1 many TGCAGCGTTGAAGATCAGGAGACAGGGTTCACTGAAGCTTTCTTT CSVEDQETGFTEAFF
TRBD1 TRBJ2-3 TRBV28 - TGTGCCAGCAGTTTAATTGGACAGGGGACCACAGATACGCAGTATTTT CASSLIGQGTTDTQYF
TRBD1 TRBJ1-5 TRBV12-3/TRBV12-4 many TGTGCCAGCAGTTTACGTTTGGGACAGGGGTTGCAGCCCCAGCATTTT CASSLRLGQGLQPQHF
TRBD2 TRBJ2-1 TRBV28 - TGTGCCAGCAGTGAACTTAGCGGGAGGGCCGGTGAGCAGTTCTTC CASSELSGRAGEQFF
- TRBJ1-1 TRBV27 - TGTGCCAGCAGTCGACAGGCGATGAACACTGAAGCTTTCTTT CASSRQAMNTEAFF
- TRBJ2-2 TRBV4-3 - TGCGCCAGCAGCCAAGAGGGACCGGACACCGGGGAGCTGTTTTTT CASSQEGPDTGELFF
- TRBJ1-1 TRBV7-2 - TGTGCCAGCAGCTTAGAAGTCGAGTCCACTGAAGCTTTCTTT CASSLEVESTEAFF
- TRBJ2-5 TRBV28 many TGTGCCAGCAGTTTAGTACAGTCTCGGGGGGCAGAGACCCAGTACTTC CASSLVQSRGAETQYF
TRBD1 TRBJ1-1 TRBV25-1 - TGTGCCAGCAGTGCTTTACCGGGACAGGGGGAGAACACTGAAGCTTTCTTT CASSALPGQGENTEAFF
TRBD1 TRBJ2-4 TRBV12-3/TRBV12-4 many TGTGCCAGCACCGACGGACAGGGCGAAAACATTCAGTACTTC CASTDGQGENIQYF
- TRBJ2-2 TRBV12-3/TRBV12-4 - TGTGCCAGCAGCGTATACGCCAGGGACTCCTTAAACACCGGGGAGCTGTTTTTT CASSVYARDSLNTGELFF
- TRBJ2-5 TRBV7-8 - TGTGCCAGCGGAGGCGGGATGTACCAAGAGACCCAGTACTTC CASGGGMYQETQYF
- TRBJ1-2 TRBV15 many TGTGCCACCAGCAGAGATCGCGCCTCCTATGGCTACACCTTC CATSRDRASYGYTF
TRBD1 TRBJ1-1 TRBV12-3/TRBV12-4 - TGTGCCATTCAGGGGGCCATGAACACTGAAGCTTTCTTT CAIQGAMNTEAFF
TRBD1 TRBJ1-6 TRBV24-1 many TGTGCCACCCAGGGACAGGAAAATTCACCCCTCCACTTT CATQGQENSPLHF
- TRBJ1-1 TRBV20-1 many TGCAGTGCTAGTTGGGGTAATACTGAAGCTTTCTTT CSASWGNTEAFF
- TRBJ2-6 TRBV5-8 few TGTGCCAGCAGCTACCGAGGTGGCACCCTCTCTGGGGCCAACGTCCTGACTTTC CASSYRGGTLSGANVLTF
TRBD2 TRBJ2-7 TRBV5-1 - TGCGCCAGCAGCTCGGAACTAGCGGCATACGAGCAGTACTTC CASSSELAAYEQYF
- TRBJ2-2 TRBV7-2 - TGTGCCAGCAGCTTAGTCGGGAGCGGGTATAACACCGGGGAGCTGTTTTTT CASSLVGSGYNTGELFF
TRBD1 TRBJ2-5 TRBV6-1 many TGTGCCAGCAGTGAATTCCGGGACAGGAGACAAGAGACCCAGTACTTC CASSEFRDRRQETQYF
- TRBJ1-4 TRBV10-3 few TGTGCCATCAGTGAGGGTCGATGGCGGAAGGAAAAACTGTTTTTT CAISEGRWRKEKLFF
TRBD1 TRBJ2-7 TRBV5-4 - TGTGCCAGCAGCGCCGGACAGGGAAGGAACGAGCAGTACTTC CASSAGQGRNEQYF
TRBD1 TRBJ2-7 TRBV12-3/TRBV12-4 few TGTGCCAGCAGTTCCGGACAGGGGTTTCAAAGCTCCTACGAGCAGTACTTC CASSSGQGFQSSYEQYF